The rows below give T cell receptor beta chains drawn from one sample of a study of preoperative IRX-2 immunotherapy in early breast cancer. Method: immunoSEQ multiplex PCR; TCRdb's copy keeps in-frame clones and lacks some. The sample carries 20,000 to 25,000 clones, approximately 95% recorded once. The sequences come from tumor tissue, collected after IRX-2 immunotherapy. Receptors were obtained from a human donor with breast cancer. CDR3s include the opening cysteine and the closing phenylalanine or tryptophan. Each record gives: CDR3 protein, J gene, CDR3 length, clone size, V gene. Some rows have no size entry. The others give once, few or many, or a class for an expanded clone.

CDR3 protein: CASSVIGGRAYEQYF; J gene: TRBJ2-7; CDR3 length: 15; clone size: NA; V gene: TRBV6-5
CDR3 protein: CASTQNPSGGAYTGELFF; J gene: TRBJ2-2; CDR3 length: 18; clone size: NA; V gene: TRBV2
CDR3 protein: CASSVEGKGRHGDEQFF; J gene: TRBJ2-1; CDR3 length: 17; clone size: once; V gene: TRBV9
CDR3 protein: CASSYSGTGERDTQYF; J gene: TRBJ2-3; CDR3 length: 16; clone size: NA; V gene: TRBV6-5
CDR3 protein: CASSGPRPGRGTYEQYF; J gene: TRBJ2-7; CDR3 length: 17; clone size: NA; V gene: TRBV4-1
CDR3 protein: CASSADRAGTNEKLFF; J gene: TRBJ1-4; CDR3 length: 16; clone size: NA; V gene: TRBV19
CDR3 protein: CASSVFSSGSYNEQFF; J gene: TRBJ2-1; CDR3 length: 16; clone size: NA; V gene: TRBV9
CDR3 protein: CAWSVTPNTEAFF; J gene: TRBJ1-1; CDR3 length: 13; clone size: NA; V gene: TRBV30
CDR3 protein: CASSSQTSGRETQYF; J gene: TRBJ2-5; CDR3 length: 15; clone size: NA; V gene: TRBV2
CDR3 protein: CASSPNPSDEQYF; J gene: TRBJ2-7; CDR3 length: 13; clone size: NA; V gene: TRBV9
CDR3 protein: CASSARQVYTDTQYF; J gene: TRBJ2-3; CDR3 length: 15; clone size: NA; V gene: TRBV4-1
CDR3 protein: CASSGYRSYEQYF; J gene: TRBJ2-7; CDR3 length: 13; clone size: NA; V gene: TRBV19
CDR3 protein: CATLGGYDTEAFF; J gene: TRBJ1-1; CDR3 length: 13; clone size: NA; V gene: TRBV6-6
CDR3 protein: CASSEQTGISSPLHF; J gene: TRBJ1-6; CDR3 length: 15; clone size: NA; V gene: TRBV6-1
CDR3 protein: CASSPTGGGETQYF; J gene: TRBJ2-5; CDR3 length: 14; clone size: NA; V gene: TRBV11-2
CDR3 protein: CASSSSQGRVGQHF; J gene: TRBJ1-5; CDR3 length: 14; clone size: NA; V gene: TRBV19